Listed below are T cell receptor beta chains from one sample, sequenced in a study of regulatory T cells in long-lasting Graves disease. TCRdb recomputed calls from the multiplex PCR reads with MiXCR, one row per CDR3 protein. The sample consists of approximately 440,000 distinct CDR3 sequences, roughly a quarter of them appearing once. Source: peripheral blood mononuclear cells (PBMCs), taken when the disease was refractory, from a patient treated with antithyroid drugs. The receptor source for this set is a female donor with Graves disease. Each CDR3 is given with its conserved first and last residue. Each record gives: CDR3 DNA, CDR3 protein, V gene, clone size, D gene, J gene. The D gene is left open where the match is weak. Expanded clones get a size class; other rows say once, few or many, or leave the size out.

CDR3 DNA: TGTGTCAGCAGGGAAGGAGCAGGGGGTTCCGAGCAGTACTTC
CDR3 protein: CVSREGAGGSEQYF
V gene: TRBV12-3/TRBV12-4
clone size: few
D gene: TRBD1
J gene: TRBJ2-7

CDR3 DNA: TGCGCCAGCAGCGCCGGGGACTCTGGAAACACCATATATTTT
CDR3 protein: CASSAGDSGNTIYF
V gene: TRBV5-1
clone size: few
D gene: -
J gene: TRBJ1-3

CDR3 DNA: TGTGCCAGCAGTTACAGCGGGAGTGGAGATACGCAGTATTTT
CDR3 protein: CASSYSGSGDTQYF
V gene: TRBV6-5
clone size: few
D gene: TRBD2
J gene: TRBJ2-3

CDR3 DNA: TGTGCCAGCAGCGTTAGCGCGGTGGAGGAGACCCAGTACTTC
CDR3 protein: CASSVSAVEETQYF
V gene: TRBV2
clone size: many
D gene: -
J gene: TRBJ2-5

CDR3 DNA: TGCAGTGCTATTTGGTTACAGCCGGGCGCTGAAGCTTTCTTT
CDR3 protein: CSAIWLQPGAEAFF
V gene: TRBV20-1
clone size: -
D gene: -
J gene: TRBJ1-1

CDR3 DNA: TGTGCCAGCTCCGGGCAGGGACTTGCTCAGCCCCAGCATTTT
CDR3 protein: CASSGQGLAQPQHF
V gene: TRBV2
clone size: many
D gene: -
J gene: TRBJ1-5

CDR3 DNA: TGTGCCAGCAGCTTACTGCGGCTAGCGGGGAACTTCCAAGAGACCCAGTACTTC
CDR3 protein: CASSLLRLAGNFQETQYF
V gene: TRBV7-2
clone size: many
D gene: TRBD2
J gene: TRBJ2-5

CDR3 DNA: TGTGCCACCAGTGATTTGGCTAGCGGAGACAATGAGCAGTTCTTC
CDR3 protein: CATSDLASGDNEQFF
V gene: TRBV24-1
clone size: few
D gene: TRBD2
J gene: TRBJ2-1

CDR3 DNA: TGTGCCTGGATACCGAATGGGCTGATCCAAGAGACCCAGTACTTC
CDR3 protein: CAWIPNGLIQETQYF
V gene: TRBV30
clone size: -
D gene: -
J gene: TRBJ2-5

CDR3 DNA: TGTGCCAGCAGTTACCCCACTGGGACACAGAGATCCTACGAGCAGTACTTC
CDR3 protein: CASSYPTGTQRSYEQYF
V gene: TRBV6-5
clone size: -
D gene: -
J gene: TRBJ2-7

CDR3 DNA: TGTGCCAGCAGTGAAGCGCTTCCCGGGGCTTTCTTT
CDR3 protein: CASSEALPGAFF
V gene: TRBV2
clone size: -
D gene: -
J gene: TRBJ1-1

CDR3 DNA: TGTGCCAGTAGTATAACAGGGGGCGCTTCGGCTTTCTTT
CDR3 protein: CASSITGGASAFF
V gene: TRBV19
clone size: -
D gene: TRBD1
J gene: TRBJ1-1

CDR3 DNA: TGCAGCGTTGAATGGCTGGGACAGGGGGCTGGTGGCTACACCTTC
CDR3 protein: CSVEWLGQGAGGYTF
V gene: TRBV29-1
clone size: -
D gene: TRBD1
J gene: TRBJ1-2

CDR3 DNA: TGTGCCAGCAGCTTAGTGAAGGGTACTCTGACTAGCGGGAGACTAGCCGGGGAGCTGTTTTTT
CDR3 protein: CASSLVKGTLTSGRLAGELFF
V gene: TRBV7-2
clone size: -
D gene: TRBD2
J gene: TRBJ2-2

CDR3 DNA: TGTGCCAGCAGTTCCGGGACAGGGGTTAGCAATCAGCCCCAGCATTTT
CDR3 protein: CASSSGTGVSNQPQHF
V gene: TRBV6-5
clone size: -
D gene: TRBD1
J gene: TRBJ1-5

CDR3 DNA: TGCGCCAGCAGCCAAGCGGGACTCGACCGCTACATTCAGTACTTC
CDR3 protein: CASSQAGLDRYIQYF
V gene: TRBV4-1
clone size: -
D gene: -
J gene: TRBJ2-4